This T cell receptor (beta chain) comes out of a study of T-cell reconstitution after alpha-beta-depleted transplantation in children. V dropped 0 bases and J dropped 7 bases, with 9 bases sitting between them. The germline gives CDR1 LNHNV, CDR2 YYDKDF (reference sequence). The CDR3 runs to 13 residues. The TCRbeta library was prepared with unique molecular identifiers. One entry per CDR3 protein, called by TCRdb with MiXCR from the PCR reads. The table lists about 500,000 distinct CDR3 sequences, about 30% of them singletons, with 2% to 2.5% in the top ten. This TCR came from a human donor who donated a stem cell graft to a child with aplastic anemia. The chain uses TRBV15 and TRBJ1-1, with no clear D. The sample was PBMCs from the stem cell graft donor, taken from the stem cell graft. CDR3: CATSRDQRLEAFF. In nucleotides, the CDR3 is TGTGCCACCAGCAGAGATCAGCGGCTTGAAGCTTTCTTT. The variable domain in full, completed from reference TRBV15 and TRBJ1-1, reads DAMVIQNPRYQVTQFGKPVTLSCSQTLNHNVMYWYQQKSSQAPKLLFHYYDKDFNNEADTPDNFQSRRPNTSFCFLDIRSPGLGDTAMYLCATSRDQRLEAFFGQGTRLTVV.